This T cell receptor (beta chain) emerged from a study of identical twins. General study results and limits: Insertion counts were lower in abundant cord blood beta clonotypes, a trend that memory repertoires did not show. In zero-insertion analyses, partial confounding could arise from invariant MAIT and iNKT cells.

Many counts were recorded for this clonotype. Antigen specificity is unknown. From the 5' RACE reads, TCRdb called clonotypes with MiXCR, one entry per CDR3 protein. The data contain 150,000 or so distinct CDR3 sequences, around 3.4% of them singletons. V trimming: 7 bases; J trimming: 7 bases; junction bases outside the gene matches: 1. Germline loops: CDR1 KGHDR, CDR2 SFDVKD. This CDR3 region has 14 residues. This TCR derives from a man younger than 35 in good health. The sample comprised memory T cells sorted from blood. The chain has TRBV24-1 and TRBJ2-1; 15 nucleotides match TRBD2. The CDR3 bases are TGTGCCACCAGGGGACTAGCGGGAGGAAATGAGCAGTTCTTC. It yields the protein CATRGLAGGNEQFF.